This TCR beta chain was obtained from a study of post-analysis software for immune sequencing data (dated by TCRdb to the mid-2010s). As for the study more broadly: Relapsing-remitting, secondary progressive and progressive-relapsing multiple sclerosis were recorded as disease courses, and subtype annotation was lacking for some patients. The patient repertoires were set against about eleven previously published healthy control repertoires from donors whose ages ranged from roughly 6 to 27 years. A subset of samples was prepared in parallel using single-end sample barcoding, then pooled and co-amplified after Illumina adapter ligation. General conclusions and limits of the study: Compared with controls, multiple sclerosis patients had significantly lower normalized Chao1 diversity, a finding suggesting substantial peripheral T-cell clonal expansion. Patients showed significantly higher frequencies than controls for roughly five TRBV segments, among them TRBV5-6, TRBV5-1 and TRBV20-1. The multiple sclerosis patient group was slightly younger than the control group. Direct clustering with F measure revealed strong co-clustering of samples prepared in the same batch, which led to a batch-effect correction.

To demonstrate the VDJtools post-analysis software, the study profiled TCR beta repertoires from the peripheral blood of under 15 young patients with multiple sclerosis. Multiple sclerosis patients were children and adolescents aged roughly 6 to 16 years. The library was prepared using PCR. Sequencing took place on an Illumina HiSeq 2500. To reduce PCR and sequencing biases, unique molecular identifiers were built into the TCR beta cDNA libraries. Per 1 to 10 million input T cells, roughly 500,000 cDNA molecules were obtained, such that each molecule approximated one T cell. The same protocol used for the earlier healthy control dataset was applied to prepare and sequence the patient libraries. Within a given batch, samples were prepared together, multiplexed and sequenced on the same HiSeq lane. Per the authors' processing: MIGEC handled the raw barcoded reads, throwing out single-read molecular identifier groups before consensus assembly and CDR3 extraction. Clonotype tables were post-analysed with VDJtools, normalizing diversity by down-sampling all datasets to the smallest sample size. Repertoire overlap clustering matched CDR3 amino acid but not nucleotide sequences to correct batch-related cross-sample contamination. TCRdb trimmed public reads at Q25 via fastp, called clones via MiXCR and kept in-frame beta chains. For every CDR3 protein sequence, its rows merge into one entry that carries the most common genes and DNA. TCRdb's processing, not the authors' own work, is the source of the V and J calls. The sample table shows 150,000 to 200,000 distinct CDR3 sequences, and approximately 31% are seen once. The ten largest make up roughly 1.6% of the sample.

In this sample, this clonotype turned up many times. There is no known antigen for this receptor. Base qualities were left out, and no much larger clone turns up one base away. The germline ends are 8 bases apart after V is trimmed by 0 bases and J by 5 bases. Via the germline V gene (reference sequence), CDR1 is DFQATT and CDR2 SNEGSKA. Inclusive of the bounding cysteine and phenylalanine, the CDR3 is 12 residues long. CDR3 DNA only is kept here, 36 bases in frame from base 1. The sample taken for sequencing was blood. Rearrangement joined TRBV20-1 to TRBJ2-7; the D segment could be TRBD2, given 5 matching bases. This clonotype originated in a girl aged 10-17 years with multiple sclerosis. The nucleotides read TGCAGTGCTAGAGATCGGGAAGACGAGCAGTACTTC. It translates as CSARDREDEQYF.